These T cell receptor beta chains were read from a single sample in a study of identical twins. TCRdb used MiXCR to reprocess the 5' RACE reads, holding one entry per CDR3 protein. Found here are hundreds of thousands of distinct CDR3 sequences, roughly 20% of them singletons; the top ten hold around 4.4%. These same data were also listed under a study on T cells expressing NK-cell markers.

Sequencing was done on a sample of PBMCs. These receptors all come from a woman aged 18-29 years in good health. The conserved cysteine and the conserved F or W are not part of the CDR3 here.

j_gene: TRBJ1-1; v_gene: TRBV20-1; CDR3aa: SATAGKGTEAF
j_gene: TRBJ2-3; v_gene: TRBV5-1; CDR3aa: ASSVPQAGLAGGEQY
j_gene: TRBJ2-3; v_gene: TRBV5-1; CDR3aa: ASREGSSTDTQY
j_gene: TRBJ2-3; v_gene: TRBV12-3/TRBV12-4; CDR3aa: ASIGDSFTDTQY
j_gene: TRBJ2-1; v_gene: TRBV20-1; CDR3aa: SAKSGTSGSYEQF
j_gene: TRBJ2-1; v_gene: TRBV4-3; CDR3aa: ASSPHKGAVNNEQF
j_gene: TRBJ2-3; v_gene: TRBV20-1; CDR3aa: SARGAGPVTDTQY
j_gene: TRBJ1-3; v_gene: TRBV12-3/TRBV12-4; CDR3aa: ASTEGTGYGNTIY
j_gene: TRBJ1-4; v_gene: TRBV5-6; CDR3aa: ASSRRRTSNEKLF
j_gene: TRBJ2-7; v_gene: TRBV27; CDR3aa: ASTRQIPPYEQY
j_gene: TRBJ2-7; v_gene: TRBV6-6; CDR3aa: ASSYSEKLTGY
j_gene: TRBJ2-3; v_gene: TRBV3-1; CDR3aa: ASSLLLGGSTDTQY
j_gene: TRBJ2-1; v_gene: TRBV6-2/TRBV6-3; CDR3aa: ASSLQDREQF
j_gene: TRBJ2-3; v_gene: TRBV5-8; CDR3aa: ASSYGAMDTQY
j_gene: TRBJ2-2; v_gene: TRBV6-1; CDR3aa: ASTLGGSTGELF
j_gene: TRBJ2-1; v_gene: TRBV4-1; CDR3aa: ASSLGELYNEQF
j_gene: TRBJ2-7; v_gene: TRBV11-2; CDR3aa: ASRSTGIRFGGYEQY
j_gene: TRBJ2-1; v_gene: TRBV5-1; CDR3aa: ASSLGLAGGKF
j_gene: TRBJ1-5; v_gene: TRBV7-6; CDR3aa: ASSQSDGGQPQH
j_gene: TRBJ2-5; v_gene: TRBV10-3; CDR3aa: ATSGQGRGQETQY
j_gene: TRBJ2-3; v_gene: TRBV10-2; CDR3aa: ASSETSGSTDTQY
j_gene: TRBJ1-1; v_gene: TRBV12-3/TRBV12-4; CDR3aa: ASRDSGGPNTEAF
j_gene: TRBJ1-6; v_gene: TRBV27; CDR3aa: ASSFGGYSSPLH
j_gene: TRBJ1-2; v_gene: TRBV25-1; CDR3aa: AKGVYGYT
j_gene: TRBJ2-4; v_gene: TRBV5-1; CDR3aa: ASSTASPLQNIQY
j_gene: TRBJ1-2; v_gene: TRBV7-9; CDR3aa: ASSLSNRDTYGYT
j_gene: TRBJ2-2; v_gene: TRBV15; CDR3aa: ATKENTGELF
j_gene: TRBJ1-1; v_gene: TRBV29-1; CDR3aa: SAEDGYTEAF
j_gene: TRBJ1-1; v_gene: TRBV29-1; CDR3aa: SVVTANTEAF
j_gene: TRBJ2-5; v_gene: TRBV25-1; CDR3aa: ASSEREYQETQY
j_gene: TRBJ2-3; v_gene: TRBV7-9; CDR3aa: ASSSAGTGDSQY
j_gene: TRBJ2-1; v_gene: TRBV7-2; CDR3aa: ASSLSRNNEQF
j_gene: TRBJ2-1; v_gene: TRBV6-5; CDR3aa: ASSYSVGGGRVTYNEQF
j_gene: TRBJ2-3; v_gene: TRBV7-6; CDR3aa: ASSLARGQGTDTQY
j_gene: TRBJ1-1; v_gene: TRBV12-3/TRBV12-4; CDR3aa: ATFAGNPEAF
j_gene: TRBJ2-5; v_gene: TRBV20-1; CDR3aa: SAREEYQETQY
j_gene: TRBJ2-7; v_gene: TRBV6-5; CDR3aa: ASSYSLASYEQY
j_gene: TRBJ2-3; v_gene: TRBV10-3; CDR3aa: AISESFGTDTQY
j_gene: TRBJ2-1; v_gene: TRBV20-1; CDR3aa: SAREREDNEQF
j_gene: TRBJ2-3; v_gene: TRBV7-9; CDR3aa: ASSLALNTRHTDTQY
j_gene: TRBJ1-2; v_gene: TRBV20-1; CDR3aa: SASRGLYGYT
j_gene: TRBJ2-7; v_gene: TRBV2; CDR3aa: ATHRDRGAYEQY
j_gene: TRBJ2-5; v_gene: TRBV5-1; CDR3aa: ASRKNRGSPPGTQY
j_gene: TRBJ2-7; v_gene: TRBV15; CDR3aa: ATSRRAGLSYEQY
j_gene: TRBJ2-7; v_gene: TRBV4-3; CDR3aa: ASSQKPSYEQY
j_gene: TRBJ2-1; v_gene: TRBV12-3/TRBV12-4; CDR3aa: ASSLNGGNEQF
j_gene: TRBJ2-1; v_gene: TRBV20-1; CDR3aa: SAPDWYGDDSYNEQF
j_gene: TRBJ2-5; v_gene: TRBV7-9; CDR3aa: ASSLNQWRETQY
j_gene: TRBJ2-5; v_gene: TRBV6-5; CDR3aa: ASSYGFQGETQY
j_gene: TRBJ2-7; v_gene: TRBV20-1; CDR3aa: SARVAGGPHYEQY
j_gene: TRBJ2-3; v_gene: TRBV11-2; CDR3aa: ASSVGGGGVRQDTQY
j_gene: TRBJ2-1; v_gene: TRBV20-1; CDR3aa: SARPGPSSYNEQF
j_gene: TRBJ2-5; v_gene: TRBV20-1; CDR3aa: SARDFSDWQETQY
j_gene: TRBJ2-1; v_gene: TRBV11-3; CDR3aa: ASSLDGRRITYNEQF
j_gene: TRBJ2-7; v_gene: TRBV7-2; CDR3aa: ASSLYNAYEQY
j_gene: TRBJ2-1; v_gene: TRBV20-1; CDR3aa: SAVGEVSYNEQF
j_gene: TRBJ2-5; v_gene: TRBV7-2; CDR3aa: ASSPPETGGLETQY
j_gene: TRBJ2-5; v_gene: TRBV20-1; CDR3aa: SASYPGPGETQY
j_gene: TRBJ2-3; v_gene: TRBV5-5; CDR3aa: ASSVGEDHYTDTQY